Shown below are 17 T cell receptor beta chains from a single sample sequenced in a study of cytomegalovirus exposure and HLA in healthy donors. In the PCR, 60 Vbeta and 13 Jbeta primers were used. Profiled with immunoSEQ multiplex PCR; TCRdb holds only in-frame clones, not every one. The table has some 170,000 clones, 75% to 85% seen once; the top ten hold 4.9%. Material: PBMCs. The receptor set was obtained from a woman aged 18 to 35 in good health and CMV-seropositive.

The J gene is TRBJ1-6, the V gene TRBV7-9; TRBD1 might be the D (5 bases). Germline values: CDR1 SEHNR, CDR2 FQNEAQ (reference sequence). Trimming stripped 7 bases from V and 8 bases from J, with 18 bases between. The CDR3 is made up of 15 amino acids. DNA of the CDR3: TGTGCCAGCAACTCCGACAGCCTTATGGATTCACCCCTCCACTTT. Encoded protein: CASNSDSLMDSPLHF.

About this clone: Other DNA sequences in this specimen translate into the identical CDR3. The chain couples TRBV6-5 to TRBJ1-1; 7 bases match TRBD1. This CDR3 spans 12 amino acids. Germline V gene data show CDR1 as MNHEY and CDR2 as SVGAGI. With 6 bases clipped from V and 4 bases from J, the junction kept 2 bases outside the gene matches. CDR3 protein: CASSPGGTEAFF. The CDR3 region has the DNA TGTGCCAGCAGCCCAGGGGGCACTGAAGCTTTCTTT.

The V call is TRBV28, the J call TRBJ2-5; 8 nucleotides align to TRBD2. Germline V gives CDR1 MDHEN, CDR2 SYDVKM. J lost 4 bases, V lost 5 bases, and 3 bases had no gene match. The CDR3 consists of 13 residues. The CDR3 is CASSGTRLETQYF. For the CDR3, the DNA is TGTGCCAGCAGTGGGACTAGACTAGAGACCCAGTACTTC.

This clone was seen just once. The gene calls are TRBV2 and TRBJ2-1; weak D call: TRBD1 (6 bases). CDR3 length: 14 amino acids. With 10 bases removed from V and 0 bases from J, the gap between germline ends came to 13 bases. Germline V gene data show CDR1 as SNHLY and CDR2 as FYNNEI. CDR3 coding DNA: TGTGCCACCGAAACAGGGAGCTCCTACAATGAGCAGTTCTTC. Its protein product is CATETGSSYNEQFF.

DNA of the CDR3: TGCAGTGGTACAGACAGGGAAGCTTTCTTT. Protein: CSGTDREAFF. This chain joins TRBV20-1 and TRBJ1-1, with D possibly matching TRBD1 (6 bases). The CDR3 runs to 10 residues. The V gene's germline CDR1 is DFQATT and CDR2 SNEGSKA (reference sequence). V shed 7 bases and J shed 8 bases, with 11 bases lying between them.

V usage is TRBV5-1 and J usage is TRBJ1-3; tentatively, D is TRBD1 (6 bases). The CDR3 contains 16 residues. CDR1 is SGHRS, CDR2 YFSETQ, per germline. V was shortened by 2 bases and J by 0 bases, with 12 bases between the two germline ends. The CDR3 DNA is TGCGCCAGCAGCTTACAGGGTCTCCCCTCTGGAAACACCATATATTTT. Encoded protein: CASSLQGLPSGNTIYF.

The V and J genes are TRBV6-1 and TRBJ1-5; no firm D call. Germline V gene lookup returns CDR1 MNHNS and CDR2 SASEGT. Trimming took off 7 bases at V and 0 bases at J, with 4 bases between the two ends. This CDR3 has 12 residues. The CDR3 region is CASTRSNQPQHF. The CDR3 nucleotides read TGTGCCAGCACTCGTAGCAATCAGCCCCAGCATTTT.

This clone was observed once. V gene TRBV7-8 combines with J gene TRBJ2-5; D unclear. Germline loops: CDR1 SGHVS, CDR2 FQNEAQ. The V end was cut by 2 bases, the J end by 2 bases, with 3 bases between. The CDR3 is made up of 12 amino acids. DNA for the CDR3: TGTGCCAGCAGCTTACTACAAGAGACCCAGTACTTC. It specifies CASSLLQETQYF.

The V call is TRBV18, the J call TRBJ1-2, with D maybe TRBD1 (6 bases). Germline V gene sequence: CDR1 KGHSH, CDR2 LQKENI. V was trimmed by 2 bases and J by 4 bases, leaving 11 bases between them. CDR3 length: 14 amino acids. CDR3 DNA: TGTGCCAGCTCACCAGCAGGGGCGCCCTATGGCTACACCTTC. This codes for CASSPAGAPYGYTF.

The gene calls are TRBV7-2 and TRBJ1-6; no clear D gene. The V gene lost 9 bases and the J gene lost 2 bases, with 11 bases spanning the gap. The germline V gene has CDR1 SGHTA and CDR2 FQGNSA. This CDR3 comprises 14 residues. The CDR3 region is CASSSGAYNSPLHF. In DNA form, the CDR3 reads TGTGCCAGTAGTTCCGGGGCCTATAATTCACCCCTCCACTTT.

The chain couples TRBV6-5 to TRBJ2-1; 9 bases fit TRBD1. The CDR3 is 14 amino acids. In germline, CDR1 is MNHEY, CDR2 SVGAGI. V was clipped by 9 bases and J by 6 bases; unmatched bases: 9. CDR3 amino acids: CASEGQGGPNEQFF. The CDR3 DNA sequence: TGTGCCAGTGAGGGACAGGGTGGACCCAATGAGCAGTTCTTC.

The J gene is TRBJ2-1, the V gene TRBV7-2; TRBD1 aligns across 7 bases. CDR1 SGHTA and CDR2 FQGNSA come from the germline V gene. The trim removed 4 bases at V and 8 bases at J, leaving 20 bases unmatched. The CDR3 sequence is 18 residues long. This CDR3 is CASSSRRGSGTVYDEQFF. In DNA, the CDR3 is TGTGCCAGCAGCTCGCGCCGTGGGTCCGGGACAGTTTACGATGAGCAGTTCTTC.

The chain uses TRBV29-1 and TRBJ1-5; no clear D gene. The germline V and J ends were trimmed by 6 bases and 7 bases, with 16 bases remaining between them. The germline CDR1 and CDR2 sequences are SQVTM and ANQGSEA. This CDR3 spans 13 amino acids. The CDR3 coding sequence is TGCAGCGTGAAGGAGGGTCGGAGACAGCCCCAGCATTTT. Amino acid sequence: CSVKEGRRQPQHF.

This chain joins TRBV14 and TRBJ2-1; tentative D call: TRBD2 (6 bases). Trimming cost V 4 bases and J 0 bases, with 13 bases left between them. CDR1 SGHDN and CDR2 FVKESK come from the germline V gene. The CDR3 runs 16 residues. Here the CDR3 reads CASSPTDGSSYNEQFF. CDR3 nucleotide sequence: TGTGCCAGCAGCCCTACGGACGGGAGCTCCTACAATGAGCAGTTCTTC.

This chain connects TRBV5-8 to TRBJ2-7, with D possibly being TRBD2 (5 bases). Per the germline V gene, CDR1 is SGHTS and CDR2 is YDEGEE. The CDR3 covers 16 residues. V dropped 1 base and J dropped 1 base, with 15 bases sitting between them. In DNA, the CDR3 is TGTGCCAGCAGCTTGTTCCTCGGGGAACAGTCCTACGAGCAGTACTTC. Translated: CASSLFLGEQSYEQYF.

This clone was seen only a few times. In DNA form, the CDR3 reads TGTGCCAGCAGAACCCAGACAGGGGGCACTTCACCCCTCCACTTT. It specifies CASRTQTGGTSPLHF. This rearrangement joins TRBV6-5 to TRBJ1-6, with 10 bases lining up with TRBD1. Germline V CDR1 and CDR2: MNHEY, SVGAGI. V lost 6 bases to trimming and J lost 9 bases; unmatched junction nucleotides: 8. This CDR3 has 15 residues.

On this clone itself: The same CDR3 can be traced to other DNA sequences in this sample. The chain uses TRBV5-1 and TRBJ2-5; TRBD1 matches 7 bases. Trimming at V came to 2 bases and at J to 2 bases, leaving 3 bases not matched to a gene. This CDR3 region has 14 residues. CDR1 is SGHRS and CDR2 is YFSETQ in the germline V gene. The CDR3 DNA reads TGCGCCAGCAGCTTAGGGGACAGTCAAGAGACCCAGTACTTC. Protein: CASSLGDSQETQYF.